These T cell receptor beta chains were read from a single sample in a study of blood T cell repertoires in COVID-19. Generated by immunoSEQ multiplex PCR, the TCRdb table keeps only in-frame clones and is missing some. The table has about 70,000 clones, more than 85% seen once; the top ten hold approximately 4.1%. Material: peripheral blood. Every receptor here comes from a man between 65 and 85 years old with active COVID-19. Each CDR3 is given with its conserved first and last residue. D genes are given only for firm matches. Size tells how often a clone was seen (once, few, many) or the class of an expanded clone, and some rows leave it out.

CASSYWAAPTDTQYF TGTGCCAGCAGTTACTGGGCAGCCCCCACAGATACGCAGTATTTT TRBJ2-3 . . TRBV6-2/TRBV6-3
CASSTGLAQETQYF TGCGCCAGCAGCACGGGACTAGCGCAAGAGACCCAGTACTTC TRBJ2-5 TRBD2 . TRBV5-1
CASSQVLSTEAFF TGTGCCAGCAGCCAAGTGTTGAGCACTGAAGCTTTCTTT TRBJ1-1 . . TRBV3-1/TRBV3-2
CASSRVNYGYTF TGTGCCAGCAGTCGGGTGAACTATGGCTACACCTTC TRBJ1-2 . . TRBV5-6
CSVAVAGQQYF TGCAGCGTTGCTGTCGCGGGACAGCAGTACTTC TRBJ2-7 . few TRBV29-1
CASSVGLAAGNEQFF TGTGCCAGCAGTGTGGGGCTAGCGGCCGGCAATGAGCAGTTCTTC TRBJ2-1 TRBD2 . TRBV2
CASSELAGGRTGELFF TGTGCCAGCAGTGAACTAGCGGGAGGTAGGACCGGGGAGCTGTTTTTT TRBJ2-2 TRBD2 once TRBV6-1
CASSRAPGGEQYF TGTGCCAGCTCACGCGCCCCAGGGGGCGAGCAGTACTTC TRBJ2-7 TRBD1 . TRBV18
CASSLVGLEVREQYF TGTGCCAGCAGCTTGGTCGGACTAGAGGTGAGGGAGCAGTACTTC TRBJ2-7 TRBD2 . TRBV7-2
CASSGWGETRKLYGYTF TGTGCCAGCAGTGGGTGGGGGGAGACCCGTAAGCTCTATGGCTACACCTTC TRBJ1-2 . few TRBV28
CASSTGGENTEAFF TGTGCCAGCAGCACCGGGGGGGAAAACACTGAAGCTTTCTTT TRBJ1-1 . . TRBV6-5
CASSSPQGGAFF TGTGCCAGCAGTTCCCCACAGGGGGGAGCTTTCTTT TRBJ1-1 TRBD1 . TRBV6-6
CASSQSVGAGWDTGELFF TGCGCCAGCAGTCAATCGGTCGGTGCAGGGTGGGACACCGGGGAGCTGTTTTTT TRBJ2-2 . . TRBV23-1
CASSLAGRSYNEQFF TGTGCCAGCAGCTTGGCGGGGCGATCCTACAATGAGCAGTTCTTC TRBJ2-1 . . TRBV7-2
CATSDPRAGQGRGEQYF TGTGCCACCAGTGATCCCCGTGCGGGACAGGGCAGGGGGGAGCAGTACTTC TRBJ2-7 TRBD1 . TRBV24-1
CASSLTGPGNEKLFF TGTGCCAGCAGCCTTACAGGGCCAGGTAATGAAAAACTGTTTTTT TRBJ1-4 . . TRBV5-6
CASSLDPGSYNSPLHF TGTGCCAGCAGCTTGGACCCGGGTTCCTATAATTCACCCCTCCACTTT TRBJ1-6 . . TRBV5-4
CASSIAQWRLKNNEQFF TGTGCCAGTAGTATAGCCCAATGGAGATTGAAGAACAATGAGCAGTTCTTC TRBJ2-1 . . TRBV19
CASSQDPEGWGRYTF TGTGCCAGCAGCCAAGATCCGGAGGGATGGGGCCGCTACACCTTC TRBJ1-2 . . TRBV4-2
CASSWGDGQPQHF TGTGCCAGCAGCTGGGGGGATGGTCAGCCCCAGCATTTT TRBJ1-5 . . TRBV6-2/TRBV6-3
CASTSGGQNTEAFF TGTGCCAGCACCTCCGGGGGGCAAAACACTGAAGCTTTCTTT TRBJ1-1 . . TRBV28
CASSSLYEQYF TGTGCCAGCAGCTCCCTCTACGAGCAGTACTTC TRBJ2-7 . . TRBV5-6
CASSQDVSGNQPQHF TGTGCCAGCAGCCAAGATGTGTCAGGGAATCAGCCCCAGCATTTT TRBJ1-5 . . TRBV3-1/TRBV3-2